These T cell receptor beta chains were read from a single sample in a study of blood T cell repertoires in COVID-19. Libraries were prepared by immunoSEQ multiplex PCR; TCRdb keeps only in-frame clonotypes and omits some of them. Seen here are just over 70,000 clones, roughly 80% observed once, and the top ten hold about 18%. Source material: peripheral blood. These receptor sequences come from a man aged 65 to 85 who had recovered from COVID-19. CDR3s include the opening cysteine and the closing phenylalanine or tryptophan. The D gene is left open where the match is weak. Size tells how often a clone was seen (once, few, many) or the class of an expanded clone, and some rows leave it out.

J	size	D	V	CDR3	DNA
TRBJ1-5	-	-	TRBV28	CASSLSRNYYSNQPQHF	TGTGCCAGCAGTTTATCTCGAAACTATTATAGCAATCAGCCCCAGCATTTT
TRBJ2-5	-	TRBD1	TRBV19	CASSMGQGNRETQYF	TGTGCCAGTAGTATGGGACAGGGTAATCGAGAGACCCAGTACTTC
TRBJ2-1	-	-	TRBV11-2	CASSPDSTQYNEQFF	TGTGCCAGCAGCCCTGACTCAACCCAGTACAATGAGCAGTTCTTC
TRBJ2-1	-	TRBD2	TRBV4-2	CASSQSPTSGGHNEQFF	TGTGCCAGCAGCCAAAGCCCCACCAGCGGGGGCCACAATGAGCAGTTCTTC
TRBJ2-2	-	-	TRBV6-2/TRBV6-3	CASSYLTGELFF	TGTGCCAGCAGTTACCTCACCGGGGAGCTGTTTTTT
TRBJ1-2	-	-	TRBV6-2/TRBV6-3	CASSAPGQSYGYTF	TGTGCCAGCAGTGCACCAGGACAGTCCTATGGCTACACCTTC
TRBJ2-5	-	-	TRBV6-6	CASSYGGRGETQYF	TGTGCCAGCAGTTACGGTGGCAGGGGAGAGACCCAGTACTTC
TRBJ2-1	-	TRBD2	TRBV7-2	CASSLAPGLAGSREQFF	TGTGCCAGCAGCTTAGCGCCCGGACTAGCGGGATCGCGGGAGCAGTTCTTC
TRBJ2-5	-	TRBD1	TRBV7-9	CASSVQGAGSQYF	TGTGCCAGCAGCGTACAGGGGGCAGGGTCCCAGTACTTC
TRBJ2-4	-	-	TRBV12-5	CASGHSTGSPNIQYF	TGTGCTAGTGGCCATAGTACAGGGTCGCCAAACATTCAGTACTTC
TRBJ2-1	-	TRBD2	TRBV4-1	CASSQGRGGRYNEQFF	TGCGCCAGCAGCCAAGGGAGGGGCGGGAGATACAATGAGCAGTTCTTC
TRBJ2-5	-	-	TRBV10-3	CAISPREQETQYF	TGTGCCATCAGCCCAAGGGAGCAAGAGACCCAGTACTTC
TRBJ1-6	-	-	TRBV7-9	CASSYDSEGSPLHF	TGTGCCAGCAGCTACGACAGTGAAGGCTCACCCCTCCACTTT
TRBJ2-5	-	-	TRBV18	CASSPPGGRQETQYF	TGTGCCAGCTCACCACCCGGCGGGCGGCAAGAGACCCAGTACTTC
TRBJ2-7	-	TRBD1	TRBV18	CASSREQGVTLYEQYF	TGTGCCAGCTCCCGGGAACAGGGGGTCACTCTGTACGAGCAGTACTTC
TRBJ2-1	-	TRBD1	TRBV7-2	CASSRDRELPQFF	TGTGCCAGCAGCCGGGACAGGGAACTCCCACAGTTCTTC
TRBJ2-7	many	-	TRBV3-1/TRBV3-2	CASRRGQYF	TGTGCCAGCCGCCGAGGGCAGTACTTC
TRBJ1-4	-	TRBD1	TRBV25-1	CASNRQGASEKLFF	TGTGCCAGCAACCGACAGGGGGCAAGCGAAAAACTGTTTTTT